This passage covers 27 T cell receptor beta chains from one sample sequenced in a study of technical replicates of blood from a handful of donors. Produced via immunoSEQ multiplex PCR; TCRdb's table is partial and in-frame only. The sample has about 83,000 clones; approximately 94% are singletons. Sequences were obtained from T cells isolated from PBMCs. The receptors were sampled from a human donor in good health.

This chain uses TRBV4-1 with TRBJ2-1, with D maybe TRBD2 (5 bases). V was shortened by 0 bases and J by 6 bases, with 9 bases between the two germline ends. The CDR3 has 14 amino acids. The germline CDR1 and CDR2 sequences are MGHRA and YSYEKL. The CDR3 sequence is CASSQDPEGNEQFF. The CDR3 DNA is TGCGCCAGCAGCCAAGATCCTGAGGGCAATGAGCAGTTCTTC.

V gene TRBV18 combines with J gene TRBJ1-4, with 9 bases fitting TRBD1. After removal of 5 bases from V and 3 bases from J, the junction contained 7 bases not matched to a gene. The CDR3 totals 16 residues. The V gene's germline CDR1 is KGHSH and CDR2 LQKENI. The CDR3 region has the DNA TGTGCCAGCTCATCCTCCACAGGGGGCCCTAATGAAAAACTGTTTTTT. The encoded protein is CASSSSTGGPNEKLFF.

This clone was counted once. The V call is TRBV7-9, the J call TRBJ2-3, with D tentatively TRBD1 (5 bases). Trimming shortened V by 5 bases and J by 3 bases, and 18 bases separated the two germline ends. Per germline, CDR1 SEHNR and CDR2 FQNEAQ (reference sequence). The length of the CDR3 is 16 residues. In DNA form, the CDR3 reads TGTGCCAGCAGCGCCCCCCGTGGGGCAGTAACAGATACGCAGTATTTT. Translated, it gives CASSAPRGAVTDTQYF.

The genes are TRBV28 and TRBJ1-3, with TRBD1 matching over 8 bases. Germline V CDR1 and CDR2: MDHEN, SYDVKM. CDR3 length: 15 amino acids. With 9 bases clipped from V and 3 bases from J, the junction kept 10 bases outside the gene matches. The CDR3: CASTTGVIIGNTIYF. As DNA, the CDR3 is TGTGCCAGTACGACAGGGGTTATCATTGGAAACACCATATATTTT.

J is TRBJ2-1 and V is TRBV2; 14 bases align to TRBD2. This CDR3 comprises 15 residues. The germline CDR1 and CDR2 sequences are SNHLY and FYNNEI. The J segment lost 9 bases and the V segment lost 1 base, leaving 2 bases of the junction unmatched. The CDR3 protein is CASSEVGLAGAEQFF. The CDR3 nucleotides read TGTGCCAGCAGTGAAGTGGGACTAGCGGGAGCTGAGCAGTTCTTC.

In nucleotides, the CDR3 is TGTGCCAGTAGTATACCCCTAGTGGGCGAGCAGTACTTC. Its translation is CASSIPLVGEQYF. The chain employs TRBV19 and TRBJ2-7; D is unclear. Per germline, CDR1 LNHDA and CDR2 SQIVND (reference sequence). V gave up 2 bases and J gave up 6 bases, with 11 bases separating them. This CDR3 contains 13 residues.

This chain joins TRBV4-2 and TRBJ1-4; D ambiguous. CDR3 length: 18 residues. Trimming took 2 bases from V and 1 from J, leaving 17 bases between them. CDR1 and CDR2 from the germline V gene are LGHNA and YNFKEQ. The CDR3 nucleotides are TGTGCCAGCAGCCAAACACCCGGCGGCGACGAAACTAATGAAAAACTGTTTTTT. It codes for CASSQTPGGDETNEKLFF.

The chain joins TRBV4-1 to TRBJ2-5, with D tentatively TRBD1 (5 bases). Germline-derived CDR1 and CDR2 are MGHRA and YSYEKL. Trimming left V 3 bases short and J 3 bases short, with 8 bases between. The CDR3 contains 13 residues. The CDR3 region is CASSHFREETQYF. The CDR3 DNA reads TGCGCCAGCAGCCATTTCAGGGAAGAGACCCAGTACTTC.

In this sample, this clone turned up once. V gene TRBV2 combines with J gene TRBJ2-7; D remains unclear. Trimming cost V 11 bases and J 3 bases, with 11 bases left between them. The CDR3 loop spans 11 amino acids. The germline gives CDR1 SNHLY, CDR2 FYNNEI. CDR3 loop: CAPGRDYEQYF. CDR3 coding DNA: TGTGCCCCCGGTAGAGACTACGAGCAGTACTTC.

This clone was detected once. The chain couples TRBV9 to TRBJ2-1; D might be TRBD2 (6 bases). V lost 0 bases and J lost 0, with 10 bases in between. The CDR3 runs 16 residues. Germline lookup yields CDR1 SGDLS and CDR2 YYNGEE. The CDR3 spells CASSVDWGDSYNEQFF. The CDR3 nucleotides read TGTGCCAGCAGCGTAGATTGGGGGGACTCCTACAATGAGCAGTTCTTC.

This clone appeared once. The CDR3 protein is CASTTTGKLFF. CDR3 coding DNA: TGTGCCAGCACCACGACGGGGAAACTGTTTTTT. The rearrangement links TRBV28 to TRBJ1-4; D is undetermined. Germline V lookup: CDR1 MDHEN, CDR2 SYDVKM. V was shortened by 7 bases and J by 11 bases, with 11 bases between the two germline ends. This CDR3 contains 11 residues.

The chain combines TRBV7-9 with TRBJ1-4, with a tentative D call TRBD1 (6 bases). In germline, CDR1 is SEHNR, CDR2 FQNEAQ (reference sequence). The ends were cut back, 5 bases at V and 4 bases at J, with 14 bases in the middle. The CDR3 covers 15 residues. CDR3 amino acids: CASSPSGEGNEKLFF. The CDR3 DNA is TGTGCCAGCAGCCCATCAGGGGAAGGTAATGAAAAACTGTTTTTT.

The rearrangement links TRBV5-4 to TRBJ2-5, with a possible D match to TRBD2 (7 bases). The CDR3 is 15 amino acids. V shed 5 bases and J shed 2 bases, with 16 bases lying between them. Germline loops: CDR1 SGHNT, CDR2 YYREEE (reference sequence). The CDR3 region is CASRGGGLKQETQYF. The CDR3 nucleotides read TGTGCCAGCAGGGGAGGGGGACTAAAACAAGAGACCCAGTACTTC. Using reference TRBV5-4 and TRBJ2-5 for the parts outside the CDR3, the full variable domain is ETGVTQSPTHLIKTRGQQVTLRCSSQSGHNTVSWYQQALGQGPQFIFQYYREEENGRGNFPPRFSGLQFPNYSSELNVNALELDDSALYLCASRGGGLKQETQYFGPGTRLLVL.

The chain employs TRBV10-3 and TRBJ1-1, with D hard to call. Germline CDR1 reads ENHRY; CDR2 reads SYGVKD. The CDR3 length is 15 residues. V was pared by 3 bases and J by 8 bases, with 19 bases between. The CDR3 DNA is TGTGCCATCAGTGACCCATCCGTTTTGTCAGCGGAAGCTTTCTTT. Translating it yields CAISDPSVLSAEAFF.

The chain employs TRBV30 and TRBJ2-4; D may be TRBD2 (5 bases). Per germline, CDR1 GTSNPN and CDR2 SVGIG (reference sequence). V gave up 3 bases and J gave up 4 bases, with 19 bases separating them. This CDR3 spans 16 amino acids. The CDR3 region is CAWSQRSTLAKNIQYF. In DNA, the CDR3 is TGTGCCTGGAGCCAAAGAAGTACTCTAGCAAAAAACATTCAGTACTTC.

This chain connects TRBV5-8 to TRBJ2-7; 7 nucleotides line up with TRBD1. The V gene's germline CDR1 is SGHTS and CDR2 YDEGEE. The CDR3 spans 14 residues. J lost 3 bases, V lost 0 bases, and 3 bases had no gene match. This CDR3 is CASSLVGGGYEQYF. As DNA, the CDR3 is TGTGCCAGCAGCTTGGTAGGGGGCGGCTACGAGCAGTACTTC.

The V gene is TRBV7-8, the J gene TRBJ2-3, with 9 bases matching TRBD1. The length of the CDR3 is 15 residues. The V gene end was trimmed by 4 bases and the J gene end by 4 bases; junction bases not matched to a gene: 6. The germline CDR1 and CDR2 sequences are SGHVS and FQNEAQ. DNA of the CDR3: TGTGCCAGCAGCTCCACCGGGACAGGGCCAGATACGCAGTATTTT. Protein: CASSSTGTGPDTQYF.

The rearrangement uses TRBV5-1 and TRBJ2-1; D gene uncertain. CDR3 length equals 15 residues. The germline V gene encodes CDR1 SGHRS and CDR2 YFSETQ. V was clipped by 4 bases and J by 0 bases, with 11 bases between them. CDR3 DNA sequence: TGCGCCAGCAGCGGAACTCGGAGCTCCTACAATGAGCAGTTCTTC. Translating it yields CASSGTRSSYNEQFF. The full variable domain, in which reference TRBV5-1 and TRBJ2-1 provide the parts outside the CDR3, is KAGVTQTPRYLIKTRGQQVTLSCSPISGHRSVSWYQQTPGQGLQFLFEYFSETQRNKGNFPGRFSGRQFSNSRSEMNVSTLELGDSALYLCASSGTRSSYNEQFFGPGTRLTVL.

The gene calls are TRBV4-1 and TRBJ2-1; D gene ambiguous. The CDR3 consists of 13 residues. The germline gives CDR1 MGHRA, CDR2 YSYEKL. V lost 4 bases and J 0 bases, leaving 4 bases between the germline ends. For the CDR3, the DNA is TGCGCCAGCAGCCGCGACTCCTACAATGAGCAGTTCTTC. Amino acid sequence: CASSRDSYNEQFF.

This chain links TRBV9 with TRBJ1-2, with D possibly being TRBD1 (5 bases). The V and J ends lost 3 bases and 10 bases respectively, with 13 bases between them. The germline gives CDR1 SGDLS, CDR2 YYNGEE. The CDR3 runs to 12 residues. The CDR3: CASSAQAGFYTF. CDR3 DNA sequence: TGTGCCAGCAGCGCGCAGGCAGGGTTCTACACCTTC.

V gene TRBV7-7 combines with J gene TRBJ2-2; D is ambiguous. Between the trimmed V and J ends, which lost 2 bases and 0 bases, there was a span of 10 bases. The CDR3 has 16 residues. Germline V lookup: CDR1 SSHAT, CDR2 FNYEAQ (reference sequence). CDR3 nucleotide sequence: TGTGCCAGCAGCTTATCAATACGGTCGAACACCGGGGAGCTGTTTTTT. The encoded protein is CASSLSIRSNTGELFF.

The chain couples TRBV11-2 to TRBJ1-5, with TRBD1 as a possible D gene (5 bases). Trimming cost V 2 bases and J 0 bases, with 8 bases left between them. Germline loops: CDR1 SGHAT, CDR2 FQNNGV. The CDR3 covers 15 residues. CDR3 amino acids: CASSLRGYSNQPQHF. As DNA, the CDR3 is TGTGCCAGCAGCTTAAGGGGTTATAGCAATCAGCCCCAGCATTTT.

The chain recombines TRBV2 with TRBJ2-1, with 11 bases fitting TRBD2. Losses at the gene ends were 1 base for V and 2 bases for J; bases not matched to a gene: 1. This CDR3 spans 16 amino acids. Germline lookup yields CDR1 SNHLY and CDR2 FYNNEI. The CDR3 nucleotides are TGTGCCAGCAGTGAAGGGGGACTAGCGGCCTACAATGAGCAGTTCTTC. Translating it yields CASSEGGLAAYNEQFF.

With respect to this clone: Compared with germline, one end of the junction differs, possibly owing to a read error. The rearrangement joins TRBV6-1 to TRBJ2-1; 8 nucleotides agree with TRBD2. Germline V lookup: CDR1 MNHNS, CDR2 SASEGT. This CDR3 has 15 amino acids. The CDR3 loop reads CASSEWTSSHNEQFF. The CDR3 DNA reads as TGTGCCAGCAGTGAATGGACTAGCTCCCACAATGAGCAGTTCTTC.

The chain combines TRBV27 with TRBJ2-5; tentative D call: TRBD2 (7 bases). Germline CDR1 and CDR2: MNHEY and SMNVEV (reference sequence). The V end lost 6 bases, the J end lost 4 bases, and 15 bases lay between the germline ends. The CDR3 totals 14 residues. CDR3 DNA sequence: TGTGCCAGCAGGCGGGGGCAAAGGGTAGAGACCCAGTACTTC. This sequence encodes CASRRGQRVETQYF.

The chain uses TRBV5-1 and TRBJ2-7, with a possible D match to TRBD1 (6 bases). There are 13 residues in the CDR3. CDR1 SGHRS and CDR2 YFSETQ come from the germline V gene. Trimming removed 1 base from V and 3 bases from J, with 8 bases in between. The CDR3: CASSLRTDYEQYF. CDR3 DNA sequence: TGCGCCAGCAGCTTGAGGACAGACTACGAGCAGTACTTC.

This clone was counted once. The chain recombines TRBV11-1 with TRBJ2-3, with TRBD1 as a possible D gene (6 bases). Per germline, CDR1 SGHAT and CDR2 FQDESV (reference sequence). This CDR3 is built from 16 residues. Between the trimmed V and J ends, which lost 3 bases and 2 bases, there was a span of 15 bases. CDR3 region: CASSFSIGQNTDTQYF. For the CDR3, the DNA is TGTGCCAGCAGCTTCTCAATCGGACAGAACACAGATACGCAGTATTTT.